The 9 T cell receptor beta chains below all came from one sample that was sequenced in a study of cytomegalovirus exposure and HLA in healthy donors. Both 60 Vbeta primers and 13 Jbeta primers went into the PCR. Profiling relied on immunoSEQ multiplex PCR, and the TCRdb table lists in-frame clones only, not all of them. The table records approximately 39,000 clones, roughly three quarters of them present only once. Sequencing was performed on PBMCs. The receptor set was obtained from a man aged 25 to 40 in good health and CMV-seronegative.

The V gene is TRBV4-2, the J gene TRBJ2-7; D might be TRBD2 (6 bases). V was clipped by 0 bases and J by 4 bases, with 10 bases between them. This CDR3 has 14 residues. Germline assignment: CDR1 LGHNA and CDR2 YNFKEQ. The CDR3 here is CASSQEGRDYEQYF. In DNA, the CDR3 is TGTGCCAGCAGCCAAGAGGGGCGGGATTACGAGCAGTACTTC.

The J gene is TRBJ2-5, the V gene TRBV29-1; TRBD1 might be the D (8 bases). Trimming left V 4 bases short and J 4 bases short, with 13 bases between. There are 13 residues in the CDR3. Germline CDR1 is SQVTM and CDR2 is ANQGSEA. The CDR3 DNA sequence: TGCAGCGTTGTGAACAGGGGGGGAGAGACCCAGTACTTC. The encoded protein is CSVVNRGGETQYF.

In this sample, this clone turned up once. This chain joins TRBV15 and TRBJ1-1, with D tentatively TRBD1 (5 bases). V was pared by 1 base and J by 5 bases, with 11 bases between. This CDR3 contains 14 residues. Germline V gene lookup returns CDR1 LNHNV and CDR2 YYDKDF (reference sequence). The CDR3, as DNA: TGTGCCACCAGCAGAGGGATCGGGGGGACTGAAGCTTTCTTT. Protein sequence: CATSRGIGGTEAFF.

Turning to this clone: A junction boundary mismatches the germline segment, possibly from a read error. The V and J genes are TRBV10-1 and TRBJ2-7, with unresolved D. This CDR3 spans 13 amino acids. Germline CDR1 and CDR2: WNHNN and SYGVQD (reference sequence). In DNA form, the CDR3 reads TGCGCCAGCAGTGAGTCCAGAACTGCGGTTTCCGCGTTC. Encoded protein: CASSESRTAVSAF.

This clone was seen a few times. This sequence joins TRBV10-3 and TRBJ2-7; TRBD1 matches 7 bases. Losses at the gene ends were 4 bases for V and 2 bases for J; bases not matched to a gene: 8. CDR1 and CDR2 from the germline V gene are ENHRY and SYGVKD. This CDR3 is built from 15 residues. Written as DNA, the CDR3 is TGTGCCATCAGTGGGGGGACAGAAATCACCTACGAGCAGTACTTC. This encodes CAISGGTEITYEQYF.

The V and J genes are TRBV4-3 and TRBJ2-5; 9 bases fit TRBD2. The CDR3 runs to 16 residues. The junction had 6 bases not matched to a gene; V was cut back by 0 bases and J by 4 bases. Germline CDR1 and CDR2: LGHNA and YSLEER. The CDR3 loop is CASSQDPLRGGETQYF. The CDR3 DNA reads TGCGCCAGCAGCCAAGATCCCCTGCGGGGGGGAGAGACCCAGTACTTC.

This clone was detected only once. This chain uses TRBV4-3 with TRBJ2-1, with 9 positions matching TRBD1. Germline CDR1 reads LGHNA; CDR2 reads YSLEER. The CDR3 contains 16 residues. V trimming: 3 bases; J trimming: 9 bases; junction bases outside the gene matches: 12. CDR3 amino acids: CASSQEGQGIDGEQFF. The CDR3, as DNA: TGCGCCAGCAGCCAGGAGGGACAGGGCATCGACGGTGAGCAGTTCTTC.

This chain links TRBV10-3 with TRBJ2-7; 7 bases fit TRBD2. With V trimmed by 5 bases and J by 0 bases, 7 bases remained unmatched. The germline V gene has CDR1 ENHRY and CDR2 SYGVKD. This CDR3 comprises 15 residues. The DNA of the CDR3 is TGTGCCATCAGTAAGACTAGCCCGAGCTCCTACGAGCAGTACTTC. It encodes CAISKTSPSSYEQYF.

The CDR3 sequence: CASSFNRNSNQPQHF. The DNA for the CDR3 is TGTGCCAGCAGCTTTAATAGAAATAGCAATCAGCCCCAGCATTTT. The chain recombines TRBV7-8 with TRBJ1-5; D is unclear. There are 15 residues in the CDR3. Germline assignment: CDR1 SGHVS and CDR2 FQNEAQ. V shed 3 bases and J shed 0 bases, with 9 bases lying between them.